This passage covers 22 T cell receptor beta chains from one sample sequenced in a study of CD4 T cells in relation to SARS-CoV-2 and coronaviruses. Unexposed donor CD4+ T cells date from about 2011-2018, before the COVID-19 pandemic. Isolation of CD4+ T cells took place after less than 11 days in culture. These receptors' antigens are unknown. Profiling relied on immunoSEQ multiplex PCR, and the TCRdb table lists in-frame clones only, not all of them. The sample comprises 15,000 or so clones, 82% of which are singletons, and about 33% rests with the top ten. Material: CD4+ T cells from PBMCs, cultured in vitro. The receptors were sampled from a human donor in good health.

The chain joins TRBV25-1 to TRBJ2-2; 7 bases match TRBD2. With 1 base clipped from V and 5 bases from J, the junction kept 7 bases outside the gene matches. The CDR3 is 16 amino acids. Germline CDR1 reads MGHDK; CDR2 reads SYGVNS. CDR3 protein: CASSESAGLQTGELFF. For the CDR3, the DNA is TGTGCCAGCAGTGAATCTGCGGGACTACAAACCGGGGAGCTGTTTTTT.

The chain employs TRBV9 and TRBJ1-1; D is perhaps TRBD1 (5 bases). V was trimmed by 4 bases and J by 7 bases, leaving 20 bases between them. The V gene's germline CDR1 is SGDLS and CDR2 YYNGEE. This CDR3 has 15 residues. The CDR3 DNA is TGTGCCAGCAGCCGGGGAGGAGCAGGGCAGGGTGAAGCTTTCTTT. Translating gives CASSRGGAGQGEAFF.

Here the CDR3 reads CASKDAGAAKNIQYF. The CDR3 bases are TGTGCCAGCAAGGACGCGGGGGCAGCCAAAAACATTCAGTACTTC. The chain recombines TRBV5-4 with TRBJ2-4; weak D call: TRBD2 (7 bases). Per germline, CDR1 SGHNT and CDR2 YYREEE (reference sequence). This CDR3 has 15 residues. Trimming cost V 6 bases and J 0 bases, with 13 bases left between them.

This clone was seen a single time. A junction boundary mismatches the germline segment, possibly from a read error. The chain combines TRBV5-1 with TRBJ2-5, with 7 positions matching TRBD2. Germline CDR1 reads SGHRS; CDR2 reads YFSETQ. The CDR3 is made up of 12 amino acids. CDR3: CASNLGGETQYF. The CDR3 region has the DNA TGCGCCAGCAACTTGGGGGGGGAGACCCAGTACTTC.

In nucleotides, the CDR3 is TGTGCCAGCAGCTTAGATGTCCTAGCGGGGGAGACAGATACGCAGTATTTT. Its protein is CASSLDVLAGETDTQYF. The chain recombines TRBV7-9 with TRBJ2-3, with TRBD2 matching over 10 bases. J lost 3 bases, V lost 1 base, and 7 bases had no gene match. The germline V gene encodes CDR1 SEHNR and CDR2 FQNEAQ (reference sequence). The length of the CDR3 is 17 residues. Using reference TRBV7-9 and TRBJ2-3 for the parts outside the CDR3, the full variable domain is DTGVSQNPRHKITKRGQNVTFRCDPISEHNRLYWYRQTLGQGPEFLTYFQNEAQLEKSRLLSDRFSAERPKGSFSTLEIQRTEQGDSAMYLCASSLDVLAGETDTQYFGPGTRLTVL.

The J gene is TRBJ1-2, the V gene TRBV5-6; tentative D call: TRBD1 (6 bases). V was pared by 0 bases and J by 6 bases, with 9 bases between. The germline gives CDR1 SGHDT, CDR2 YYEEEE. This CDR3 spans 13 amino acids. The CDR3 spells CASSLGPGDGYTF. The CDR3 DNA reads TGTGCCAGCAGCTTGGGACCAGGGGATGGCTACACCTTC.

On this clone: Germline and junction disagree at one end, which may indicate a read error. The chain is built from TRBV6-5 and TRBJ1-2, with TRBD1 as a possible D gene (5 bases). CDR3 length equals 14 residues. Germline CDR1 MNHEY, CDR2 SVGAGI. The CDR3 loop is CASTYGQGLYGYTF. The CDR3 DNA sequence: TGTGCCAGCACTTACGGGCAGGGCCTCTATGGCTACACCTTC.

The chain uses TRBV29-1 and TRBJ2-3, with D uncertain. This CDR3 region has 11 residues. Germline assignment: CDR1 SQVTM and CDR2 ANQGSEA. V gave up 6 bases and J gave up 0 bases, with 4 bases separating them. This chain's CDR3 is CSVLSTDTQYF. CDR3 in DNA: TGCAGCGTCCTAAGCACAGATACGCAGTATTTT.

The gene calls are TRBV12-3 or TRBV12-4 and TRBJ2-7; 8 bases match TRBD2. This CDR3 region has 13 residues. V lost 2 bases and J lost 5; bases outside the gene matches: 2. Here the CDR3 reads CASSLRGGDEQYF. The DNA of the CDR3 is TGTGCCAGCAGTTTACGGGGGGGTGACGAGCAGTACTTC.

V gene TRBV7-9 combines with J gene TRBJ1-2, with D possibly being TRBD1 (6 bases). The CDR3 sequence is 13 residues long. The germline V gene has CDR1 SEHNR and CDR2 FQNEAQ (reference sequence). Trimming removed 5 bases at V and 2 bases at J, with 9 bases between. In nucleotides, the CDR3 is TGTGCCAGCAGCCCCGGACAGAACTATGGCTACACCTTC. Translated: CASSPGQNYGYTF. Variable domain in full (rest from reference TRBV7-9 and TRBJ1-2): DTGVSQNPRHKITKRGQNVTFRCDPISEHNRLYWYRQTLGQGPEFLTYFQNEAQLEKSRLLSDRFSAERPKGSFSTLEIQRTEQGDSAMYLCASSPGQNYGYTFGSGTRLTVV.

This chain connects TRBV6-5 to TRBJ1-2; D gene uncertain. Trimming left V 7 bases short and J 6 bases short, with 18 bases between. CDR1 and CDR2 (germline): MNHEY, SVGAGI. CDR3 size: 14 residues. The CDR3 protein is CASNQPSHGNGYTF. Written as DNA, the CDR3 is TGTGCCAGCAACCAACCGTCCCACGGTAATGGCTACACCTTC.

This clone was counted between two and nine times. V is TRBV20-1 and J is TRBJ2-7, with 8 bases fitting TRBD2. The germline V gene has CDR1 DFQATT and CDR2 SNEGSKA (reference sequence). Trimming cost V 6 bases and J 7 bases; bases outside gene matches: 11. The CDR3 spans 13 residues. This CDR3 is CSASSGKSSEQYF. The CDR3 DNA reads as TGCAGTGCCAGTAGCGGGAAGTCTTCTGAGCAGTACTTC.

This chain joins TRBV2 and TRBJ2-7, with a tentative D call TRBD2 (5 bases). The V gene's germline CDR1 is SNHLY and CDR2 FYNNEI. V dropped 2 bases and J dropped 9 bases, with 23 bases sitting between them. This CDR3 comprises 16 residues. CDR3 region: CASSEKVTTRLSGQYF. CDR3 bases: TGTGCCAGCAGTGAAAAAGTCACCACTAGGCTATCGGGGCAGTACTTC.

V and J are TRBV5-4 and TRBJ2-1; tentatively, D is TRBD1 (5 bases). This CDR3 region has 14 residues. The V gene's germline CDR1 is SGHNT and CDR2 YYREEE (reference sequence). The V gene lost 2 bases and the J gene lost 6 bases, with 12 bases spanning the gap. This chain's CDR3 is CASSFGAGINEQFF. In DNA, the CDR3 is TGTGCCAGCAGCTTTGGAGCAGGGATCAATGAGCAGTTCTTC.

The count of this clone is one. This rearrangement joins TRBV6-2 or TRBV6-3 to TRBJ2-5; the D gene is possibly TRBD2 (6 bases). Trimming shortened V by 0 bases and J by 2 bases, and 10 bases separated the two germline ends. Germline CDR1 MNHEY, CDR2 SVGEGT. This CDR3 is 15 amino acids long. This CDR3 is CASSYSRDFQETQYF. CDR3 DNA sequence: TGTGCCAGCAGTTACTCAAGGGACTTTCAAGAGACCCAGTACTTC.

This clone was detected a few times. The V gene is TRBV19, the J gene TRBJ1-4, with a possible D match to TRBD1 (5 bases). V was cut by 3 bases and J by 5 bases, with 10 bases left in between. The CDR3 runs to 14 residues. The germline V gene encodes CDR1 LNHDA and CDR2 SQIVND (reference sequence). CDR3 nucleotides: TGTGCCAGTAGTATTGGGCAGGGAAATGAAAAACTGTTTTTT. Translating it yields CASSIGQGNEKLFF.

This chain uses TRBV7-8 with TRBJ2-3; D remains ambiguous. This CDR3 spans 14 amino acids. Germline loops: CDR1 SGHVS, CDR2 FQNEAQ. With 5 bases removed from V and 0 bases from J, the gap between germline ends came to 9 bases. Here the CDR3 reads CASSPTVSTDTQYF. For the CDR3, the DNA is TGTGCCAGCAGCCCTACTGTGAGCACAGATACGCAGTATTTT.

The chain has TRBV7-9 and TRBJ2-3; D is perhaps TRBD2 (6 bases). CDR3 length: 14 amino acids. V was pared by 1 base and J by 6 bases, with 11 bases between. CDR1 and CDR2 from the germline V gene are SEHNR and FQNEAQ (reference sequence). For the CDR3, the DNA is TGTGCCAGCAGCTTAGTTCAGGGAGGTGATACGCAGTATTTT. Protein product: CASSLVQGGDTQYF. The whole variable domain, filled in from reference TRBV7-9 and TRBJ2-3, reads DTGVSQNPRHKITKRGQNVTFRCDPISEHNRLYWYRQTLGQGPEFLTYFQNEAQLEKSRLLSDRFSAERPKGSFSTLEIQRTEQGDSAMYLCASSLVQGGDTQYFGPGTRLTVL.

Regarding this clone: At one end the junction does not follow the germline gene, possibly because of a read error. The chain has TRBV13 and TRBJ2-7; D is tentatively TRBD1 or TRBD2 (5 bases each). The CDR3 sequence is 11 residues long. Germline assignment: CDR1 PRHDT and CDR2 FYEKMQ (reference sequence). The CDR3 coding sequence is TGTGCCAGCAGCCAACGGGGCGAGAAGTACTTC. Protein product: CASSQRGEKYF.

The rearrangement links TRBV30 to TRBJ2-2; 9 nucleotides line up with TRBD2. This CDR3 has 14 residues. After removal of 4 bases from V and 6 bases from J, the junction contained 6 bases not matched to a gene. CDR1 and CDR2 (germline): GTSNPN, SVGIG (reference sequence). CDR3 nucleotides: TGTGCCTGGAACTTACTAGCGGGCTCCGGGGAGCTGTTTTTT. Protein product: CAWNLLAGSGELFF.

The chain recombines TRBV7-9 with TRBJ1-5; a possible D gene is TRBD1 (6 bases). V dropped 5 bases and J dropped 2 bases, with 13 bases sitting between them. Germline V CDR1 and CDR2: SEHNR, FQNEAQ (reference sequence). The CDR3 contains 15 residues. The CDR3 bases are TGTGCCAGCAGCCATGTGGGGGGCGGCAATCAGCCCCAGCATTTT. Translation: CASSHVGGGNQPQHF.

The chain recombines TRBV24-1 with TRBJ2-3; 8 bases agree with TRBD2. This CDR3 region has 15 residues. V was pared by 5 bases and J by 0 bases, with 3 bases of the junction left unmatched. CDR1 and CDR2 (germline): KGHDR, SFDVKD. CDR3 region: CATSGSGGSTDTQYF. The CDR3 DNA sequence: TGTGCCACCAGTGGGTCGGGGGGGAGCACAGATACGCAGTATTTT.